This T cell receptor (beta chain) comes out of a study of CD8+CD57+ T cells in acquired aplastic anemia. About the study: Sorted CD4+ and CD8+ cells gave a mean 3.2 ug DNA, range roughly 0.18 to 30 ug. General study findings and limits: Researchers reported that CD8+ Simpson's diversity was not significantly different in patients versus controls. Overlap between patients and controls comprised 25 to 30 CD8+ CDR3 sequences.

Genomic DNA templated the TCR beta VDJ and CDR3 profiling. TCRdb re-called the reads through MiXCR, storing one row per CDR3 protein. The sample consists of some 130,000 distinct CDR3 sequences, around two fifths of them appearing once. Germline-derived CDR1 and CDR2 are KGHDR and SFDVKD. The CDR3 length is 16 residues. Trimming took off 4 bases at V and 5 bases at J, with 17 bases between the two ends. This clonotype has at least ten counts. What it binds is not known. The TCR was taken from a human donor in good health, serving as a control. Sequenced input: sorted CD4+, CD8+, or CD8+CD57+ T cells (not recorded which) from PBMCs. The chain employs TRBV24-1 and TRBJ2-1, with unresolved D. The CDR3 DNA reads TGTGCCACCAGTGACTCAGTAAACCCGGCGAACAATGAGCAGTTCTTC. This codes for CATSDSVNPANNEQFF.